Listed below are T cell receptor beta chains from one sample, sequenced in a study of vaccination effects on CD4 cells after COVID-19. Antigens of these TCRs are unknown. Profiling relied on immunoSEQ multiplex PCR, and the TCRdb table lists in-frame clones only, not all of them. The sample lists 50,000 to 80,000 clones; 65% to 80% were seen once. This specimen was CD4+ T cells from PBMCs cultured without peptide, taken after COVID-19 vaccination. The receptor source for this set is a human donor who received a COVID-19 vaccine. Each CDR3 is given with its conserved first and last residue. Each record gives: V gene, CDR3 protein.

v_gene: TRBV7-8
CDR3aa: CASSQTGTDVHGYTF

v_gene: TRBV5-3
CDR3aa: CARSYIRDSGSPLHF

v_gene: TRBV24-1
CDR3aa: CATNSDGGNGYTF

v_gene: TRBV6-6
CDR3aa: CASSPQGYNGELFF

v_gene: TRBV18
CDR3aa: CASSPVTGGTEKLFF

v_gene: TRBV6-5
CDR3aa: CASSYSQLNSGNTIYF

v_gene: TRBV6-2/TRBV6-3
CDR3aa: CASSYQGLGQPQHF

v_gene: TRBV2
CDR3aa: CASSAQGMIEAFF

v_gene: TRBV29-1
CDR3aa: CSVVTGGGNYGYTF

v_gene: TRBV4-1
CDR3aa: CASSYQGANEKLFF

v_gene: TRBV7-2
CDR3aa: CASLVQQLDTQYF

v_gene: TRBV4-1
CDR3aa: CASRRALQETQYF

v_gene: TRBV21-1
CDR3aa: CASSKDNRGSRTYYNSPLHF

v_gene: TRBV30
CDR3aa: CAWRTSGGAISYNEQFF

v_gene: TRBV12-3/TRBV12-4
CDR3aa: CASSGTPNTEAFF

v_gene: TRBV6-4
CDR3aa: CASSMGTGSYNEQFF

v_gene: TRBV5-6
CDR3aa: CASSFQGARETQYF

v_gene: TRBV29-1
CDR3aa: CSVHPQAQYF

v_gene: TRBV7-2
CDR3aa: CASSTNRVSTDTQYF

v_gene: TRBV11-2
CDR3aa: CASSSRLDRANVLTF

v_gene: TRBV7-8
CDR3aa: CASSLNQGRIGEKLFF

v_gene: TRBV3-1/TRBV3-2
CDR3aa: CASSRLAEEASRVNTEAFF

v_gene: TRBV7-2
CDR3aa: CASSVISRRGRGGYTF

v_gene: TRBV5-1
CDR3aa: CASSLAMVSYNEQFF

v_gene: TRBV6-1
CDR3aa: CASSEARGLIPNTEAFF

v_gene: TRBV18
CDR3aa: CASSQANYGYTF

v_gene: TRBV2
CDR3aa: CASRAGRENTEAFF

v_gene: TRBV10-1
CDR3aa: CASSEGAGSPLHF

v_gene: TRBV2
CDR3aa: CASSRLSSYNEQFF

v_gene: TRBV18
CDR3aa: CASSPGQQALYGYTF

v_gene: TRBV6-4
CDR3aa: CASSSTAGNTIYF

v_gene: TRBV9
CDR3aa: CASSVGGTGRFFSGANVLTF

v_gene: TRBV6-4
CDR3aa: CASSRTGTGGIGYTF

v_gene: TRBV12-3/TRBV12-4
CDR3aa: CASSFSGGYGYTF

v_gene: TRBV11-3
CDR3aa: CASSFGSLETQYF

v_gene: TRBV7-2
CDR3aa: CASSLGWGYGYTF

v_gene: TRBV28
CDR3aa: CASSLLGSGGRYGYTF

v_gene: TRBV18
CDR3aa: CASSPLSGATNEKLFF

v_gene: TRBV6-5
CDR3aa: CASRHDRADTQYF

v_gene: TRBV18
CDR3aa: CASSPPGQETQYF

v_gene: TRBV6-1
CDR3aa: CASSETAGGTGNTIYF

v_gene: TRBV24-1
CDR3aa: CATSAEQETQYF

v_gene: TRBV30
CDR3aa: CAWRLEPGQSNYGYTF

v_gene: TRBV2
CDR3aa: CASSEALPGVSSPLHF